This TCR beta chain was sequenced for a study of Tregs in tolerant kidney transplant recipients. Deletions cut 6 bases from V and 7 bases from J, with 19 bases between. Germline V lookup: CDR1 KGHSH, CDR2 LQKENI. The CDR3 is 15 residues long. This clone was recorded a few times. The table came from immunoSEQ multiplex PCR; TCRdb's copy has only in-frame clones and leaves some out. The repertoire has around 230,000 clones, around 82% of them found once; the top ten carry less than 0.75%. The rearrangement uses TRBV18 and TRBJ1-5, with D perhaps matching TRBD1 (6 bases). Source material: CD4+ T cells from blood. The receptor was derived from a human donor in good health. The CDR3 DNA reads TGTGCCAGCTCCCTCACCCAGGGGAGGGAGCAGCCCCAGCATTTT. This encodes CASSLTQGREQPQHF.